The 30 T cell receptor beta chains given below trace back to one sample, sequenced in a study of spatial heterogeneity in lung cancer. Whole-study findings and limits: Expanded intratumoral alpha and beta TCR counts tracked tumor mutation counts.

Each CDR3 protein is one row after TCRdb ran MiXCR on the 5' RACE reads. The table has approximately 26,000 distinct CDR3 sequences, 8% to 10% seen once; the top ten hold 7.7%. No antigen has been identified for these receptors. The sample's time point: sample taken at primary tumor resection. Sequencing was performed on lung tumor tissue, taken at surgery. The receptors stem from a male donor with early-stage non-small cell lung cancer.

This clonotype occurred many times. The chain joins TRBV29-1 to TRBJ1-1; 7 nucleotides align to TRBD1. Trimming took 2 bases from V and 4 from J; bases not matched to a gene: 7. CDR3 length: 14 residues. The germline V gene encodes CDR1 SQVTM and CDR2 ANQGSEA. The CDR3 sequence is CSVEKGARGTEAFF. CDR3 sequence (DNA): TGCAGCGTTGAAAAGGGGGCGCGAGGCACTGAAGCTTTCTTT.

This clonotype was seen repeatedly, ten times or more. CDR3 region: CASSRTGSYGYTF. The CDR3 DNA is TGCGCCAGCAGCCGAACAGGCAGTTATGGCTACACCTTC. The genes are TRBV4-3 and TRBJ1-2, with TRBD1 as a possible D gene (5 bases). V was shortened by 4 bases and J by 5 bases, with 11 bases between the two germline ends. Germline V CDR1 and CDR2: LGHNA, YSLEER. The CDR3 loop spans 13 amino acids.

At least ten counts were recorded for this clonotype. This chain connects TRBV12-3 or TRBV12-4 to TRBJ1-1, with 9 bases matching TRBD1. The CDR3 spans 14 residues. With V trimmed by 7 bases and J by 0 bases, 3 bases remained unmatched. For the CDR3, the DNA is TGTGCCAGCACCACAGGGGGCTTGAACACTGAAGCTTTCTTT. Its protein product is CASTTGGLNTEAFF.

The rearrangement links TRBV7-7 to TRBJ2-2; D is possibly TRBD1 (6 bases). V was shortened by 5 bases and J by 4 bases, with 14 bases between the two germline ends. This CDR3 spans 15 amino acids. Germline V CDR1 and CDR2: SSHAT, FNYEAQ (reference sequence). The CDR3 coding sequence is TGTGCCAGCAGCCCTGCAGGGGTGGGCACCGGGGAGCTGTTTTTT. This codes for CASSPAGVGTGELFF.

The CDR3 loop is CASSPGPGGGNYEQYF. The CDR3 nucleotides are TGCGCCAGCAGCCCTGGCCCAGGGGGCGGGAACTACGAGCAGTACTTC. The chain links TRBV5-1 to TRBJ2-7; 8 nucleotides align to TRBD1. In germline, CDR1 is SGHRS, CDR2 YFSETQ. V was pared by 4 bases and J by 3 bases, with 12 bases of the junction left unmatched. There are 16 residues in the CDR3.

This clonotype was seen at least ten times. The V gene is TRBV11-2, the J gene TRBJ2-7; 10 nucleotides line up with TRBD1. Germline V gene lookup returns CDR1 SGHAT and CDR2 FQNNGV. V lost 5 bases, J lost 2 bases, and 3 bases stayed unmatched. This CDR3 has 14 amino acids. CDR3 sequence (DNA): TGTGCCAGCAGCCTGGGACAGGGGACCTACGAGCAGTACTTC. It translates to CASSLGQGTYEQYF.

The sample holds a few counts of this clonotype. The chain has TRBV4-2 and TRBJ2-2; D is undetermined. This CDR3 spans 13 amino acids. V lost 0 bases to trimming and J lost 6 bases, with 5 bases between them. CDR1 and CDR2 from the germline V gene are LGHNA and YNFKEQ. As DNA, the CDR3 is TGTGCCAGCAGCCAAGATGGCCCCGGGGAGCTGTTTTTT. Residues: CASSQDGPGELFF.

This clonotype was observed many times. The rearrangement joins TRBV5-1 to TRBJ1-1; D gene ambiguous. In germline, CDR1 is SGHRS, CDR2 YFSETQ. This CDR3 has 14 residues. Between the trimmed V and J ends, which lost 2 bases and 0 bases, there was a span of 8 bases. The chain's CDR3 is CASSFGNMNTEAFF. The CDR3 DNA reads as TGCGCCAGCAGCTTTGGGAATATGAACACTGAAGCTTTCTTT.

This clonotype was seen more than once but under ten times. The chain combines TRBV12-3 or TRBV12-4 with TRBJ1-6; the match to TRBD1 covers 8 bases. This CDR3 has 14 residues. The J segment lost 8 bases and the V segment lost 6 bases, leaving 6 bases of the junction unmatched. The CDR3 protein is CASSAAGGDSPLHF. In nucleotides, the CDR3 is TGTGCCAGCAGCGCCGCAGGGGGCGATTCACCCCTCCACTTT.

This clonotype was counted ten times or more. This chain links TRBV7-9 with TRBJ1-6; 8 nucleotides agree with TRBD1. The CDR3 extends over 14 amino acids. Losses at the gene ends were 7 bases for V and 9 bases for J; bases not matched to a gene: 8. CDR1 is SEHNR, CDR2 FQNEAQ, per germline (reference sequence). The CDR3 spells CASNWGQGASPLHF. CDR3 coding DNA: TGTGCCAGCAACTGGGGGCAGGGGGCTTCACCCCTCCACTTT.

This clonotype was counted at least ten times. A read error may produce the germline difference seen at one junction end. V gene TRBV28 combines with J gene TRBJ2-7, with no clear D. The CDR3 runs to 13 residues. The V gene's germline CDR1 is MDHEN and CDR2 SYDVKM. The CDR3 region is CASILEQYYEQYF. CDR3 nucleotides: TGTGCCAGCATTTTAGAACAGTACTACGAGCAGTACTTC.

The chain combines TRBV5-1 with TRBJ1-1; D is possibly TRBD1 (5 bases). V was pared by 4 bases and J by 11 bases, with 15 bases between. The CDR3 has 12 amino acids. Germline V lookup: CDR1 SGHRS, CDR2 YFSETQ. The CDR3 here is CASSRTGLEAFF. CDR3 nucleotides: TGCGCCAGCAGCCGGACGGGACTTGAGGCTTTCTTT. The full variable domain, completed using reference TRBV5-1 and TRBJ1-1, is KAGVTQTPRYLIKTRGQQVTLSCSPISGHRSVSWYQQTPGQGLQFLFEYFSETQRNKGNFPGRFSGRQFSNSRSEMNVSTLELGDSALYLCASSRTGLEAFFGQGTRLTVV.

The sample holds many counts of this clonotype. The chain combines TRBV20-1 with TRBJ1-1, with D perhaps matching TRBD1 (5 bases). CDR1 and CDR2 from the germline V gene are DFQATT and SNEGSKA (reference sequence). The ends were cut back, 6 bases at V and 2 bases at J, with 19 bases in the middle. CDR3 length: 15 amino acids. CDR3 DNA sequence: TGCAGTGCCAATAGGGGAAGGGGCTTCAACACTGAAGCTTTCTTT. Its translation: CSANRGRGFNTEAFF.

This clonotype was seen more than once but under ten times. The rearrangement uses TRBV7-2 and TRBJ2-3; D is perhaps TRBD1 (6 bases). CDR1 is SGHTA, CDR2 FQGNSA, per germline. This CDR3 has 15 amino acids. The germline V and J ends were trimmed by 4 bases and 0 bases, with 11 bases remaining between them. The CDR3 protein is CASSSQGISTDTQYF. CDR3 DNA: TGTGCCAGCAGCTCACAGGGAATCAGCACAGATACGCAGTATTTT.

The chain combines TRBV5-1 with TRBJ2-4; D possibly corresponds to TRBD2 (6 bases). Germline assignment: CDR1 SGHRS and CDR2 YFSETQ. This CDR3 is 13 amino acids long. V lost 4 bases to trimming and J lost 11 bases, with 16 bases between them. The CDR3 bases are TGCGCCAGCAGCCCACAGGAGGGCCGGGTTCAGTACTTC. This sequence encodes CASSPQEGRVQYF. The whole variable domain, remainder taken from reference TRBV5-1 and TRBJ2-4, is KAGVTQTPRYLIKTRGQQVTLSCSPISGHRSVSWYQQTPGQGLQFLFEYFSETQRNKGNFPGRFSGRQFSNSRSEMNVSTLELGDSALYLCASSPQEGRVQYFGAGTRLSVL.

In this sample, this clonotype turned up many times. This chain links TRBV29-1 with TRBJ2-1, with D possibly matching TRBD1 (5 bases). This CDR3 contains 15 residues. Trimming shortened V by 4 bases and J by 5 bases, and 18 bases separated the two germline ends. CDR1 is SQVTM, CDR2 ANQGSEA, per germline. CDR3 in amino acids: CSVGIWAGLDNEQFF. The DNA of the CDR3 is TGCAGCGTTGGTATCTGGGCAGGGCTTGACAATGAGCAGTTCTTC.

This clonotype was detected a few times. The J gene is TRBJ1-1, the V gene TRBV20-1; 9 positions match TRBD1. V lost 3 bases, J lost 5 bases, and 16 bases stayed unmatched. Per the germline V gene, CDR1 is DFQATT and CDR2 is SNEGSKA (reference sequence). This CDR3 is built from 17 residues. DNA of the CDR3: TGCAGTGCTAGCACACCATCATTGAACAGGGGGCGGACTGAAGCTTTCTTT. Amino acid sequence: CSASTPSLNRGRTEAFF.

This clonotype came up many times. V usage is TRBV28 and J usage is TRBJ2-7, with TRBD2 as a possible D gene (6 bases). Germline CDR1 MDHEN, CDR2 SYDVKM. The CDR3 loop spans 12 amino acids. Between the trimmed V and J ends, which lost 6 bases and 6 bases, there was a span of 12 bases. The CDR3 reads CASRRGEGEQYF. As DNA, the CDR3 is TGTGCCAGCAGGCGGGGCGAGGGCGAGCAGTACTTC.

This clonotype was detected many times. V gene TRBV29-1 combines with J gene TRBJ2-2; possible D gene TRBD1, 5 bases. The CDR3 extends over 14 amino acids. Germline values: CDR1 SQVTM, CDR2 ANQGSEA. V lost 7 bases to trimming and J lost 0 bases, with 12 bases between them. In DNA, the CDR3 is TGCAGCGCCCGATGGGGCTCGAACACCGGGGAGCTGTTTTTT. Translation: CSARWGSNTGELFF.

This clonotype was found a few times. The rearrangement links TRBV11-2 to TRBJ2-7, with D unclear. Trimming cost V 4 bases and J 6 bases, with 10 bases left between them. The germline gives CDR1 SGHAT, CDR2 FQNNGV. The CDR3 is 12 residues long. The CDR3 DNA sequence: TGTGCCAGCAGCTCCGAGGTCCGCGAGCAGTACTTC. Its translation is CASSSEVREQYF.

This clonotype was counted many times. The chain has TRBV10-3 and TRBJ1-2; unclear D gene. The CDR3 is 10 amino acids. V dropped 10 bases and J dropped 8 bases, with 11 bases sitting between them. Germline CDR1 reads ENHRY; CDR2 reads SYGVKD. CDR3 sequence (DNA): TGTGCCACCGCGTTGGGAGGCTACACCTTC. It is translated as CATALGGYTF.

This clonotype was detected ten times or more. The chain links TRBV4-2 to TRBJ2-1; TRBD2 might be the D (5 bases). CDR1 and CDR2 from the germline V gene are LGHNA and YNFKEQ. Between the trimmed V and J ends, which lost 4 bases and 9 bases, there was a span of 16 bases. This CDR3 comprises 14 residues. CDR3 sequence reads: CASSPSLSGAEQFF. In nucleotides, the CDR3 is TGTGCCAGCAGCCCCTCTCTAAGCGGTGCTGAGCAGTTCTTC.

This clonotype was recorded at least ten times. The chain uses TRBV18 and TRBJ2-5, with 11 positions matching TRBD1. The CDR3 is 16 residues long. Germline trimming cut 4 bases from V and 1 base from J; bases unmatched to any gene: 5. Germline values: CDR1 KGHSH, CDR2 LQKENI. The CDR3 DNA sequence: TGTGCCAGCTCACGAGGGACAGGGGGTCCCCAAGAGACCCAGTACTTC. Protein product: CASSRGTGGPQETQYF.

This clonotype was seen at least ten times. The chain joins TRBV20-1 to TRBJ1-2; the D gene is possibly TRBD1 (6 bases). This CDR3 is 14 amino acids long. The germline gives CDR1 DFQATT, CDR2 SNEGSKA (reference sequence). V lost 7 bases and J 6 bases, leaving 21 bases between the germline ends. CDR3 DNA: TGCAGTGTCCCGAGCGGACAGATTAAGGATGGCTACACCTTC. It is translated as CSVPSGQIKDGYTF.

This clonotype has just a few counts. This rearrangement joins TRBV14 to TRBJ2-7; TRBD1 matches at 7 bases. From germline, CDR1 is SGHDN and CDR2 FVKESK. The CDR3 consists of 15 residues. V shed 1 base, J shed 6 bases, and the junction held 9 bases outside the gene matches. DNA of the CDR3: TGTGCCAGCAGCCAAGTCTCCCCTACAGGGGTCGAGCAGTACTTC. Protein product: CASSQVSPTGVEQYF.

By sample share, this clonotype is medium-sized. The chain combines TRBV7-9 with TRBJ2-7; tentative D call: TRBD1 (5 bases). Germline values: CDR1 SEHNR, CDR2 FQNEAQ (reference sequence). This CDR3 has 13 amino acids. V lost 3 bases to trimming and J lost 7 bases, with 13 bases between them. CDR3 DNA: TGTGCCAGCAGCTTGGGGCAGTCCCCTGAGCAGTACTTC. It translates to CASSLGQSPEQYF.

This clonotype was counted many times. The CDR3 DNA follows: TGCAGTCCCCTGCTAGGGGGCTATGGCTACACCTTC. This codes for CSPLLGGYGYTF. V usage is TRBV20-1 and J usage is TRBJ1-2; D perhaps matches TRBD1 (6 bases). The CDR3 loop spans 12 amino acids. Germline V gives CDR1 DFQATT, CDR2 SNEGSKA (reference sequence). The V end was cut by 8 bases, the J end by 4 bases, with 14 bases between.

V is TRBV18 and J is TRBJ2-1, with 12 bases aligning to TRBD2. After removal of 3 bases from V and 9 bases from J, the junction contained 9 bases not matched to a gene. Per germline, CDR1 KGHSH and CDR2 LQKENI. This CDR3 is built from 16 residues. For the CDR3, the DNA is TGTGCCAGCTCACCTGATCAACTAGCGGGGGGACGTGAGCAGTTCTTC. Its protein product is CASSPDQLAGGREQFF.

This clonotype was seen ten or more times. V gene TRBV19 combines with J gene TRBJ1-6, with D tentatively TRBD1 (5 bases). Germline V gives CDR1 LNHDA, CDR2 SQIVND (reference sequence). This CDR3 comprises 17 residues. The V and J ends lost 5 bases and 6 bases respectively, with 20 bases between them. The chain's CDR3 is CASSQQVRSRTNSPLHF. The CDR3 bases are TGTGCCAGTAGTCAACAGGTTCGGTCTCGGACTAATTCACCCCTCCACTTT.

This clonotype has a count of ten or more. This chain links TRBV5-6 with TRBJ2-4; 10 nucleotides agree with TRBD2. V shed 3 bases, J shed 2 bases, and the junction held 11 bases outside the gene matches. This CDR3 is 18 amino acids long. Germline CDR1 is SGHDT and CDR2 is YYEEEE. CDR3 DNA sequence: TGTGCCAGCAGCTACCGGACTAGCGGCCCCTACCCCAAAAACATTCAGTACTTC. This sequence encodes CASSYRTSGPYPKNIQYF.